This T cell receptor (beta chain) was recorded in a study of monozygotic twins with inflammatory bowel disease. Notes on the study in general: Especially with disease activity, IBD patients shared fewer clonotypes with others than healthy twins did.

This clonotype is classed as medium-sized by frequency. Its antigen is unknown. Sampling involved one blood draw (2.5 ml) for every donor. No T cells were sorted before total RNA was taken from whole blood. No DNA is given; TCRdb re-called the 5' RACE reads and lists each CDR3 protein once. Its table lists 150,000 to 200,000 distinct CDR3 sequences. The CDR3 is 15 amino acids. In germline, CDR1 is SEHNR, CDR2 FQNEAQ (reference sequence). Source material: blood. The clonotype was recovered from a human donor with ulcerative colitis or Crohn's disease, or a healthy co-twin of an affected twin (not recorded which). V and J are TRBV7-9 and TRBJ2-7; TCRdb returns TRBD1, unconfirmable since there is no DNA. CDR3 sequence: CASSSRDAPKDEQYF. The whole variable domain, remainder taken from reference TRBV7-9 and TRBJ2-7, is DTGVSQNPRHKITKRGQNVTFRCDPISEHNRLYWYRQTLGQGPEFLTYFQNEAQLEKSRLLSDRFSAERPKGSFSTLEIQRTEQGDSAMYLCASSSRDAPKDEQYFGPGTRLTVT.